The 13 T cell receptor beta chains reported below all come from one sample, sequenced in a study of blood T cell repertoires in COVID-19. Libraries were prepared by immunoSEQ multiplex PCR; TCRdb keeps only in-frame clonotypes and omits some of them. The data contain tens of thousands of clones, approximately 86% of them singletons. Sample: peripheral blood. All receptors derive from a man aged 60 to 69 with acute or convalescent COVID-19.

CDR3 bases: TGCGCCAGCCGGACTAGCGGGAGTATCGGGGAGCTGTTTTTT. This encodes CASRTSGSIGELFF. The chain has TRBV5-1 and TRBJ2-2; the match to TRBD2 covers 13 bases. This CDR3 has 14 residues. Germline V CDR1 and CDR2: SGHRS, YFSETQ. Losses at the gene ends were 7 bases for V and 7 bases for J; bases not matched to a gene: 4.

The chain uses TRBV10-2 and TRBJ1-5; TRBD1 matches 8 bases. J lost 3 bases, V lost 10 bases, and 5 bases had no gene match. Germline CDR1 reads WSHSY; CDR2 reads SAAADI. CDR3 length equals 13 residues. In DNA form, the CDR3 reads TGCGCCACCAGGGGGCCAATCAATCAGCCCCAGCATTTT. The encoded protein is CATRGPINQPQHF.

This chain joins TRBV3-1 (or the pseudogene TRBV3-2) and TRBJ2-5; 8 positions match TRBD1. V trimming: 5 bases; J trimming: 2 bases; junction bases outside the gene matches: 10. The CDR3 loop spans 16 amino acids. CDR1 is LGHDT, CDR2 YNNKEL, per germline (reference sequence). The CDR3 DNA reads TGTGCCAGCAGCGGTCCCGGGACAGGCCAACAAGAGACCCAGTACTTC. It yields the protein CASSGPGTGQQETQYF.

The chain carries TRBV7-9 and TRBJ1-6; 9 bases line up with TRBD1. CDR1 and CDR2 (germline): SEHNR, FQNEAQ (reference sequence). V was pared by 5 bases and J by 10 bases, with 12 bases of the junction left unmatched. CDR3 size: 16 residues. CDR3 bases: TGTGCCAGCAGCAAAAATAGTGGGACAGGGACATCACCCCTCCACTTT. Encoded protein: CASSKNSGTGTSPLHF.

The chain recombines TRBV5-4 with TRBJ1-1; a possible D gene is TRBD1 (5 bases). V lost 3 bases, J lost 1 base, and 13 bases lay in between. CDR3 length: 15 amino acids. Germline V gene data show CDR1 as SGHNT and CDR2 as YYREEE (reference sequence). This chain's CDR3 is CASSWGLGGNTEAFF. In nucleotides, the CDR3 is TGTGCCAGCAGCTGGGGACTTGGCGGGAACACTGAAGCTTTCTTT.

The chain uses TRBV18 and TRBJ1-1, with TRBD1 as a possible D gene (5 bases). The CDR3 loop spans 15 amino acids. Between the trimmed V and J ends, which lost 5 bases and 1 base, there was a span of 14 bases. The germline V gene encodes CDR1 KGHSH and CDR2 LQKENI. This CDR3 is CASSGRGSENTEAFF. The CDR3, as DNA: TGTGCCAGCTCAGGTAGGGGTTCTGAGAACACTGAAGCTTTCTTT.

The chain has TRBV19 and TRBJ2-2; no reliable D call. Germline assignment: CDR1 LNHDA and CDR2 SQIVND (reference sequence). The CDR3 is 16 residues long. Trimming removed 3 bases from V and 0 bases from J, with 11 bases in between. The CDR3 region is CASSIRSPPNTGELFF. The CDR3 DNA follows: TGTGCCAGTAGTATCAGGTCGCCACCGAACACCGGGGAGCTGTTTTTT.

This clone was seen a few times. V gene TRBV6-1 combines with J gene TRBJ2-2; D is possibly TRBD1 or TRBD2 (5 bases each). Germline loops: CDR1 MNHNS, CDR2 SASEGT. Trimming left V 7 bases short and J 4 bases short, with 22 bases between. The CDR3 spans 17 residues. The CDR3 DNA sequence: TGTGCCAGCATTGAGGGCCCCAGGGTCCATCTCACCGGGGAGCTGTTTTTT. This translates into CASIEGPRVHLTGELFF.

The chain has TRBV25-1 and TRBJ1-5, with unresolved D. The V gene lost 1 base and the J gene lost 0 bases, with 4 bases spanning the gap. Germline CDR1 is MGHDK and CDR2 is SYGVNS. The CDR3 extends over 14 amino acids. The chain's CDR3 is CASSESLSNQPQHF. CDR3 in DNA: TGTGCCAGCAGTGAATCCCTTAGCAATCAGCCCCAGCATTTT.

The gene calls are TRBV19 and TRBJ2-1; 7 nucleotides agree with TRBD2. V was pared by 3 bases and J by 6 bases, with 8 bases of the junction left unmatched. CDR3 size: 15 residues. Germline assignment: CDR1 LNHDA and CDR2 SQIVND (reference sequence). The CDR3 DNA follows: TGTGCCAGTAGTATGGCGGGAGCTATAGGCAATGAGCAGTTCTTC. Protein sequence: CASSMAGAIGNEQFF.

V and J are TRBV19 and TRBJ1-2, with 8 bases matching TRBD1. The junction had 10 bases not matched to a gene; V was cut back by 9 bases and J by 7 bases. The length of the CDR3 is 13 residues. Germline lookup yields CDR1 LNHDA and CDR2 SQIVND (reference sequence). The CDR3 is CASRTGNVGGYTF. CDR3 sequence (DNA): TGTGCCAGCCGGACAGGGAATGTTGGTGGCTACACCTTC.

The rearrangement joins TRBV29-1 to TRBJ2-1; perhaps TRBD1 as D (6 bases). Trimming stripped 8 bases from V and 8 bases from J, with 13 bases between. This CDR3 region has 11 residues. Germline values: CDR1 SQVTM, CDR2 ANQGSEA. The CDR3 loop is CSTETGYEQFF. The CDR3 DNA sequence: TGCAGCACCGAGACAGGATATGAGCAGTTCTTC.

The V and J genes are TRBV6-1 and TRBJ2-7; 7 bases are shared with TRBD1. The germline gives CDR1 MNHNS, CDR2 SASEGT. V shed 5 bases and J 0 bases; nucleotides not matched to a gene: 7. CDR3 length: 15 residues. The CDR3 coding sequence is TGTGCCAGCAGTTCCAGACAGGGAAACTCCTACGAGCAGTACTTC. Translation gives CASSSRQGNSYEQYF.